The sequence of this T cell receptor (beta chain) was determined in a study of blood T cell repertoires in COVID-19. Study overall: Sites across the United States, Italy and Spain contributed samples from acute and convalescent COVID-19.

In the authors' workflow: Nucleated cell number was recorded as an estimate derived from reference gene primer amplification. Sequencing used immunoSEQ multiplex PCR; TCRdb keeps in-frame clones, though not all of them. V and J calls and clone size are copied from that table; D and trimming were computed from the DNA. The sample comprises 45,000 to 65,000 clones, about nine tenths of which are singletons, and 9.5% to 13% rests with the top ten. The CDR3 runs to 11 residues. Between the trimmed V and J ends, which lost 4 bases and 8 bases, there was a span of 5 bases. What was sequenced was peripheral blood. The receptor was isolated from a human donor with acute or convalescent COVID-19. The donor label of this sample is uncertain. This chain connects TRBV12-3 or TRBV12-4 to TRBJ1-4; D gene unclear. The CDR3 is CASSSREKLFF. The CDR3 region has the DNA TGTGCCAGCAGTTCGAGAGAAAAACTGTTTTTT.